Below, 15 T cell receptor beta chains from the same sample are listed, as sequenced in a study of blood T cells in healthy people across ages. Primers used in a second PCR of about 6 to 11 cycles were a sample-barcoded 5' primer and a J-beta primer mix. TCRdb re-called the 5' RACE reads through MiXCR, storing one row per CDR3 protein. The sample yields some 900,000 distinct CDR3 sequences, roughly 52% seen once. The sequenced material came from blood. All receptors derive from a man aged 25-45 years in good health.

This clonotype was seen only a few times. The CDR3 DNA reads TGCGCCAGCAGCTTACTCGGTGACAGGGCCTATGGCTACACCTTC. Its translation is CASSLLGDRAYGYTF. This chain uses TRBV5-1 with TRBJ1-2; TRBD1 matches at 7 bases. Germline V gene sequence: CDR1 SGHRS, CDR2 YFSETQ. This CDR3 contains 15 residues. V gave up 2 bases and J gave up 4 bases; unmatched junction bases: 8.

This clonotype was picked up one time. This chain links TRBV4-1 with TRBJ2-2; TRBD2 matches 7 bases. This CDR3 has 17 amino acids. From germline, CDR1 is MGHRA and CDR2 YSYEKL. Trimming at V came to 4 bases and at J to 1 base, leaving 9 bases not matched to a gene. CDR3 sequence (DNA): TGCGCCAGCAGCCCCTTTAGAGCTAGCGGGAACACCGGGGAGCTGTTTTTT. It is translated as CASSPFRASGNTGELFF.

V usage is TRBV27 and J usage is TRBJ2-7, with 9 bases matching TRBD1. Germline CDR1 reads MNHEY; CDR2 reads SMNVEV (reference sequence). The CDR3 totals 16 residues. V shed 6 bases, J shed 5 bases, and the junction held 14 bases outside the gene matches. The CDR3 region is CASSSQAGTGIHEQYF. CDR3 DNA sequence: TGTGCCAGCAGCTCACAAGCCGGGACAGGGATCCACGAGCAGTACTTC.

The gene calls are TRBV9 and TRBJ2-7; 7 nucleotides match TRBD1. V lost 3 bases and J lost 7; bases outside the gene matches: 13. Germline CDR1 is SGDLS and CDR2 is YYNGEE. CDR3 length: 15 amino acids. CDR3 bases: TGTGCCAGCAGCGGGACAGGATTATCCTACAATGAGCAGTACTTC. Protein product: CASSGTGLSYNEQYF. The variable domain in full, with the rest retrieved from reference TRBV9 and TRBJ2-7, is DSGVTQTPKHLITATGQRVTLRCSPRSGDLSVYWYQQSLDQGLQFLIQYYNGEERAKGNILERFSAQQFPDLHSELNLSSLELGDSALYFCASSGTGLSYNEQYFGPGTRLTVT.

This chain connects TRBV14 to TRBJ2-7; no firm D call. CDR1 and CDR2 (germline): SGHDN, FVKESK. This CDR3 has 15 residues. V lost 0 bases to trimming and J lost 2 bases, with 11 bases between them. The chain's CDR3 is CASSQEWVQTYEQYF. The DNA for the CDR3 is TGTGCCAGCAGCCAAGAGTGGGTCCAGACCTACGAGCAGTACTTC.

The rearrangement uses TRBV27 and TRBJ2-1, with D perhaps TRBD2 (5 bases). The length of the CDR3 is 15 residues. V lost 5 bases and J lost 6, with 17 bases in between. CDR1 is MNHEY, CDR2 SMNVEV, per germline (reference sequence). The DNA of the CDR3 is TGTGCCAGCAGTCTCTTGGTAGAAGCGGTCAATGAGCAGTTCTTC. Its protein is CASSLLVEAVNEQFF.

The chain uses TRBV7-9 and TRBJ2-7; D not certain. The CDR3 length is 13 residues. The germline V and J ends were trimmed by 3 bases and 4 bases, with 10 bases remaining between them. Germline CDR1 is SEHNR and CDR2 is FQNEAQ (reference sequence). CDR3 region: CASSLSDTYEQYF. CDR3 DNA: TGTGCCAGCAGCTTGAGTGACACATACGAGCAGTACTTC.

This clonotype was observed many times. The chain employs TRBV4-1 and TRBJ2-4; weak D call: TRBD1 (6 bases). The germline CDR1 and CDR2 sequences are MGHRA and YSYEKL. Trimming removed 4 bases at V and 0 bases at J, with 25 bases between. This CDR3 spans 20 amino acids. CDR3 coding DNA: TGCGCCAGCAGCCCCCAGGACAGACAAAATATTCTCCTAGCCAAAAACATTCAGTACTTC. Translating gives CASSPQDRQNILLAKNIQYF.

This clonotype was counted a few times. J is TRBJ2-5 and V is TRBV12-3 or TRBV12-4; 13 nucleotides align to TRBD2. V was clipped by 4 bases and J by 4 bases; unmatched bases: 6. The CDR3 spans 16 residues. CDR3 bases: TGTGCCAGCAGTTCAGGACTAGCGGGGGCGGGAGAGACCCAGTACTTC. Translated: CASSSGLAGAGETQYF.

The genes are TRBV7-2 and TRBJ2-7; 8 nucleotides line up with TRBD1. In germline, CDR1 is SGHTA, CDR2 FQGNSA. V gave up 0 bases and J gave up 0 bases; unmatched junction bases: 7. The CDR3 is made up of 17 amino acids. The DNA for the CDR3 is TGTGCCAGCAGCTTAGCGCTTCCAGGGGGCAGCTCCTACGAGCAGTACTTC. This sequence encodes CASSLALPGGSSYEQYF. Using reference TRBV7-2 and TRBJ2-7 for the parts outside the CDR3, the full variable domain is GAGVSQSPSNKVTEKGKDVELRCDPISGHTALYWYRQSLGQGLEFLIYFQGNSAPDKSGLPSDRFSAERTGGSVSTLTIQRTQQEDSAVYLCASSLALPGGSSYEQYFGPGTRLTVT.

In its sample, this clonotype was seen many times. The chain has TRBV7-2 and TRBJ2-1, with D unclear. Germline V gene sequence: CDR1 SGHTA, CDR2 FQGNSA. V lost 1 base and J lost 4, with 5 bases in between. The length of the CDR3 is 13 residues. This CDR3 is CASSLGLYNEQFF. The CDR3 DNA reads TGTGCCAGCAGCTTAGGTCTGTACAATGAGCAGTTCTTC.

This chain connects TRBV5-6 to TRBJ1-2; a weak D match, TRBD1 (6 bases). CDR1 is SGHDT, CDR2 YYEEEE, per germline. CDR3 length: 13 residues. V lost 3 bases to trimming and J lost 6 bases, with 12 bases between them. CDR3 in amino acids: CASSSGQNHGYTF. Written as DNA, the CDR3 is TGTGCCAGCAGCTCCGGACAGAACCATGGCTACACCTTC.

The genes are TRBV11-3 and TRBJ2-1; D gene ambiguous. The CDR3 has 16 residues. Deletions cut 1 base from V and 2 bases from J, with 12 bases between. In germline, CDR1 is SGHNT, CDR2 YENEEA. CDR3 nucleotide sequence: TGTGCCAGCAGCTTAGTTAGACTGCTGACCTACAATGAGCAGTTCTTC. Amino acid sequence: CASSLVRLLTYNEQFF.

The J gene is TRBJ2-2, the V gene TRBV29-1; no clear D gene. V lost 3 bases to trimming and J lost 1 base, with 6 bases between them. Germline CDR1 is SQVTM and CDR2 is ANQGSEA. CDR3 size: 13 residues. The CDR3 bases are TGCAGCGTTGACGGCCGGAACACCGGGGAGCTGTTTTTT. Translated, it gives CSVDGRNTGELFF.

J is TRBJ1-5 and V is TRBV27; 8 bases map to TRBD1. The length of the CDR3 is 16 residues. The germline gives CDR1 MNHEY, CDR2 SMNVEV (reference sequence). V trimming: 4 bases; J trimming: 1 base; junction bases outside the gene matches: 6. The chain's CDR3 is CASSSRQGTSNQPQHF. In nucleotides, the CDR3 is TGTGCCAGCAGTTCCCGACAGGGGACCAGCAATCAGCCCCAGCATTTT.